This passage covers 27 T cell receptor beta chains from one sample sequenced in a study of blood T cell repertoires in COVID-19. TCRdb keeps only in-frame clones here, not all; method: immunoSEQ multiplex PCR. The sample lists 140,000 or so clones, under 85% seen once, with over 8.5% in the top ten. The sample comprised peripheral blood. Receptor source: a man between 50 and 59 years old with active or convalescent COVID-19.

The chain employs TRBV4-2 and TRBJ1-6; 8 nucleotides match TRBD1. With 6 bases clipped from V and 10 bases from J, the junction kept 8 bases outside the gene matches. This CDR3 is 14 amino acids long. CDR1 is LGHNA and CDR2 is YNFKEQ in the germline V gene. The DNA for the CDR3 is TGTGCCAGCAGTTTGGACAGGGAAAGCTCACCCCTCCACTTT. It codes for CASSLDRESSPLHF.

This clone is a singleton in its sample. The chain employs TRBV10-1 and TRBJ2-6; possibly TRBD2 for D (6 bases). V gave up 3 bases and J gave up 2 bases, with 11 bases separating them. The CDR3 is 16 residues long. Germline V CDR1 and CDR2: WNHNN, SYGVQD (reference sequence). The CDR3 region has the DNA TGCGCCAGCAGTGACGGCGGGAACGCTGGGGCCAACGTCCTGACTTTC. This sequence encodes CASSDGGNAGANVLTF.

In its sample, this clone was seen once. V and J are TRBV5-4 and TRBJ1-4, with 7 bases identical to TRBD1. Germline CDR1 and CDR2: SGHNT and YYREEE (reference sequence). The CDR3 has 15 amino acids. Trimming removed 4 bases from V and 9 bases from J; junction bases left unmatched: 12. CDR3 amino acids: CASSLDRDPSQKLFF. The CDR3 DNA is TGTGCCAGCAGCCTCGACAGGGACCCCAGCCAAAAACTGTTTTTT.

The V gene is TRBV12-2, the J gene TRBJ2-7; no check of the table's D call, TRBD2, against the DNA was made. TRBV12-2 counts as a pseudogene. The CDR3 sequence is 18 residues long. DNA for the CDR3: TGTGCAAGTCGGTTAGGGATGGGACTAGCGGGAGGGGATTGGGAGCAGTACTTC. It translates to CASRLGMGLAGGDWEQYF.

CDR3: CASSSGQAPYEQYF. The CDR3 DNA follows: TGTGCCAGCAGCTCTGGACAGGCTCCCTACGAGCAGTACTTC. J is TRBJ2-7 and V is TRBV5-4; 7 bases agree with TRBD1. CDR3 size: 14 residues. V lost 3 bases and J lost 2; bases outside the gene matches: 5. Germline assignment: CDR1 SGHNT and CDR2 YYREEE (reference sequence).

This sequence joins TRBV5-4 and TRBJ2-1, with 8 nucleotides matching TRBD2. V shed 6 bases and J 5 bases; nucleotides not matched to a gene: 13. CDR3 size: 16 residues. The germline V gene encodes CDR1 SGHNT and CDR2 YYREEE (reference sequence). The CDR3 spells CASTPRESGSDNEQFF. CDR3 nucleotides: TGTGCCAGCACCCCTCGGGAGAGCGGGAGCGACAATGAGCAGTTCTTC.

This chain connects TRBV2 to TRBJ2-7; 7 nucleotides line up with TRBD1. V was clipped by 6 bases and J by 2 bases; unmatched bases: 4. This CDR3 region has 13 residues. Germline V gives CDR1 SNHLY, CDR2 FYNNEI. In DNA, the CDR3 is TGTGCCAGCAGAAGACAGGGTCCCTACGAGCAGTACTTC. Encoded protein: CASRRQGPYEQYF. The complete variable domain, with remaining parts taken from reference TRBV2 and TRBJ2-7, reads EPEVTQTPSHQVTQMGQEVILRCVPISNHLYFYWYRQILGQKVEFLVSFYNNEISEKSEIFDDQFSVERPDGSNFTLKIRSTKLEDSAMYFCASRRQGPYEQYFGPGTRLTVT.

The CDR3 spells CASSFRGTGGDGYTF. CDR3 sequence (DNA): TGCGCCAGCAGCTTTCGGGGGACAGGGGGCGATGGCTACACCTTC. This sequence joins TRBV5-1 and TRBJ1-2, with 12 bases fitting TRBD1. The germline CDR1 and CDR2 sequences are SGHRS and YFSETQ. This CDR3 region has 15 residues. V lost 2 bases, J lost 6 bases, and 5 bases stayed unmatched.

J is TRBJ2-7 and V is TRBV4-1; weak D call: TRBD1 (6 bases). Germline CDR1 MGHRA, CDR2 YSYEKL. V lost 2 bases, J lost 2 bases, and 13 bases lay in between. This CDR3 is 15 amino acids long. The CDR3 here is CASSQTQGRAYEQYF. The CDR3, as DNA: TGCGCCAGCAGCCAAACTCAGGGGCGAGCCTACGAGCAGTACTTC.

The CDR3: CASSHSLGGQETQYF. The CDR3 bases are TGCGCCAGCAGCCACTCCCTAGGGGGCCAAGAGACCCAGTACTTC. The chain couples TRBV4-1 to TRBJ2-5; possible D gene TRBD1, 6 bases. Germline V gene sequence: CDR1 MGHRA, CDR2 YSYEKL. CDR3 length: 15 residues. V lost 3 bases, J lost 1 base, and 12 bases lay in between.

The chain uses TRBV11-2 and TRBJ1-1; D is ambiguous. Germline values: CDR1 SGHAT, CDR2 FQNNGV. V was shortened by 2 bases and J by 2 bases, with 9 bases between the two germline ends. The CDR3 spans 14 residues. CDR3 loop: CASSLSAGNTEAFF. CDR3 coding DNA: TGTGCCAGCAGCTTATCCGCAGGCAACACTGAAGCTTTCTTT.

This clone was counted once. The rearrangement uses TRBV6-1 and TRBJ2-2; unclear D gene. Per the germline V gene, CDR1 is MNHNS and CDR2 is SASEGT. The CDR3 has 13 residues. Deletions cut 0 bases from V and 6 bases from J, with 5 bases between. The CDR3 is CASSEAIPGELFF. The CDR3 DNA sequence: TGTGCCAGCAGTGAAGCCATCCCCGGGGAGCTGTTTTTT.

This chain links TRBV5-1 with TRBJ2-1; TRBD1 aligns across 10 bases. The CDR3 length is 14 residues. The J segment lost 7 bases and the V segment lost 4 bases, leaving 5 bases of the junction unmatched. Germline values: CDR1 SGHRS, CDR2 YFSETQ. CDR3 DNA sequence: TGCGCCAGCAGCCCGGGACAGGGGTTGAATGAGCAGTTCTTC. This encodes CASSPGQGLNEQFF.

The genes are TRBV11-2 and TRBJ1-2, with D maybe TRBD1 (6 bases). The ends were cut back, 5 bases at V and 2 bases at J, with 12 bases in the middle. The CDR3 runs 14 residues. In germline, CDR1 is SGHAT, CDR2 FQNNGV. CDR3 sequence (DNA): TGTGCCAGCAGCCGACGGGACACCAACTATGGCTACACCTTC. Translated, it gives CASSRRDTNYGYTF.

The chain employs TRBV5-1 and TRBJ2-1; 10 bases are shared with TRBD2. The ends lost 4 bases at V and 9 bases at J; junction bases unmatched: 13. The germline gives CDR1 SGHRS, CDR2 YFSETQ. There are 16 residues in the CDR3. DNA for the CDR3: TGCGCCAGCAGCCTCCAGACTAGCGGGTCCGTTGCTGAGCAGTTCTTC. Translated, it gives CASSLQTSGSVAEQFF.

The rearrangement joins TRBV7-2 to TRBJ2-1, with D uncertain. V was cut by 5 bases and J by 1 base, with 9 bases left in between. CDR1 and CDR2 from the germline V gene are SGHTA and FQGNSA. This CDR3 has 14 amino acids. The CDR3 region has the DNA TGTGCCAGCAGCAAACCCGGGTCCTACAATGAGCAGTTCTTC. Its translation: CASSKPGSYNEQFF.

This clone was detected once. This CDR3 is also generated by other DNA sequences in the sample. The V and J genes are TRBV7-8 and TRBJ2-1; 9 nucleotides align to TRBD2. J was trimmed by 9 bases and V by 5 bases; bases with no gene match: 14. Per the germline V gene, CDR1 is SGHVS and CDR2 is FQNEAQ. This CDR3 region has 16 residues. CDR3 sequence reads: CASSPTPGLAVTEQFF. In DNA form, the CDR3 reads TGTGCCAGCAGCCCCACTCCGGGACTAGCAGTGACTGAGCAGTTCTTC.

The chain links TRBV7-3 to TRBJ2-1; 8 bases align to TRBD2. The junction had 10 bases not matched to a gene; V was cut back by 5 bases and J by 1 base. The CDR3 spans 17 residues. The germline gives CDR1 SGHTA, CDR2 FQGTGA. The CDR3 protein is CASSPRSGTRSYNEQFF. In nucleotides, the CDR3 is TGTGCCAGCAGCCCACGGTCCGGGACTAGATCCTACAATGAGCAGTTCTTC. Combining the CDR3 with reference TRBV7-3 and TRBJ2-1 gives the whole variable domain GAGVSQTPSNKVTEKGKYVELRCDPISGHTALYWYRQSLGQGPEFLIYFQGTGAADDSGLPNDRFFAVRPEGSVSTLKIQRTERGDSAVYLCASSPRSGTRSYNEQFFGPGTRLTVL.

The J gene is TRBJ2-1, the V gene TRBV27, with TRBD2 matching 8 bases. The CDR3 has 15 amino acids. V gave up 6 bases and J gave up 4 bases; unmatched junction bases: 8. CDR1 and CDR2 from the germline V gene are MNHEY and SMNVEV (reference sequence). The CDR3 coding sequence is TGTGCCAGCAGCCCTGGGGTAGCGGGGTACAATGAGCAGTTCTTC. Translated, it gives CASSPGVAGYNEQFF.

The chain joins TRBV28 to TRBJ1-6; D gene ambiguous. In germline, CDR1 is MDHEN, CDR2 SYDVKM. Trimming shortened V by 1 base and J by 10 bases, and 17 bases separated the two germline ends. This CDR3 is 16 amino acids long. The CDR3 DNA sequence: TGTGCCAGCAGTTTATCCTCTCTCCTCCTCGGGTCACCCCTCCACTTT. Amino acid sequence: CASSLSSLLLGSPLHF. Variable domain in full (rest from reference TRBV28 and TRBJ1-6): DVKVTQSSRYLVKRTGEKVFLECVQDMDHENMFWYRQDPGLGLRLIYFSYDVKMKEKGDIPEGYSVSREKKERFSLILESASTNQTSMYLCASSLSSLLLGSPLHFGNGTRLTVT.

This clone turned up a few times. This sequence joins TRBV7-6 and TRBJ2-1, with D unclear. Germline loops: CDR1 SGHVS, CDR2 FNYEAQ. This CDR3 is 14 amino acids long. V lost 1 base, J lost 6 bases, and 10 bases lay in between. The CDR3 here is CASSLGPYSNEQFF. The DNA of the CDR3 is TGTGCCAGCAGCTTAGGGCCATACAGCAATGAGCAGTTCTTC.

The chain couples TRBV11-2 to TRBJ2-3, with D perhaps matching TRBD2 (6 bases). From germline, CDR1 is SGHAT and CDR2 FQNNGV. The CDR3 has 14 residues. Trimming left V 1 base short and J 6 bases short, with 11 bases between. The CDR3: CASSLVGGTDTQYF. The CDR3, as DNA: TGTGCCAGCAGCTTAGTCGGCGGGACGGATACGCAGTATTTT.

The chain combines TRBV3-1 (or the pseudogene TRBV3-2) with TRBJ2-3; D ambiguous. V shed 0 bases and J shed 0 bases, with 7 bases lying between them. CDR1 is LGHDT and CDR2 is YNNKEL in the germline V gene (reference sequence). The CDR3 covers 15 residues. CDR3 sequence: CASSQEDTSTDTQYF. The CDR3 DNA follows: TGTGCCAGCAGCCAAGAAGACACCAGCACAGATACGCAGTATTTT.

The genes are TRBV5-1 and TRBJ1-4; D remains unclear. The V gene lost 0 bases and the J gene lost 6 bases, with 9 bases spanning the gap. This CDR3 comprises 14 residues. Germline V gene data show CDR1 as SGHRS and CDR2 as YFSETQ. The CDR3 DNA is TGCGCCAGCAGCTTGGGACTAATGGATGAAAAACTGTTTTTT. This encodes CASSLGLMDEKLFF.

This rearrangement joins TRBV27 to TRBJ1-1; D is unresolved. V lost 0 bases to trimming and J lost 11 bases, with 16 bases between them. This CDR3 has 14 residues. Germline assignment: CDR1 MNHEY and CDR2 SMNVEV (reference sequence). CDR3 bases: TGTGCCAGCAGTTTATCGTCAGAATCCCAGGCGGCTTTCTTT. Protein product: CASSLSSESQAAFF.

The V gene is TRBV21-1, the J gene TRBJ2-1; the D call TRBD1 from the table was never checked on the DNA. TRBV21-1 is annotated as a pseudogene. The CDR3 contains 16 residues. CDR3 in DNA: TGTGCCAGCAGCCCGCCTGGGCAGGATCTCTACAATGAGCAGTTCTTC. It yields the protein CASSPPGQDLYNEQFF.

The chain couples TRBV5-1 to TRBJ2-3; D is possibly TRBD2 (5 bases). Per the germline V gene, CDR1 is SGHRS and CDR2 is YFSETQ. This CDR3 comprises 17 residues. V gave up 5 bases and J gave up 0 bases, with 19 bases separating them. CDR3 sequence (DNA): TGCGCCAGCAGGTCTATTTCGGGGAGTTCTAGCACAGATACGCAGTATTTT. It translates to CASRSISGSSSTDTQYF.